The T cell receptor beta chain under discussion was sequenced for a study of T cell responses to AZD1222 COVID-19 vaccine. Study findings and constraints: Reportedly, nearly half of unique spike TCRs recognized epitopes outside B.1.351/B.1.1.7 mutations. Spike-specific TCR breadth and depth grew following two AZD1222 doses. Most donors were white British, females outnumbered males, and clonal diversity was possibly underestimated.

The study pooled second doses at about 4 or about 12 weeks. This clone was found once. Its cognate antigen is unknown. There are 16 residues in the CDR3. The junction had 8 bases not matched to a gene; V was cut back by 1 base and J by 4 bases. Germline V CDR1 and CDR2: SGHVS, FNYEAQ. Sequencing used immunoSEQ multiplex PCR; TCRdb keeps in-frame clones, though not all of them. The sample lists roughly 140,000 clones, more than 75% occurring once. This chain uses TRBV7-6 with TRBJ1-2, with 8 bases matching TRBD1. The sequence was collected from an adult who received the AZD1222 COVID-19 vaccine. Source: peripheral blood, taken 28 days after the second AZD1222 dose. CDR3 in DNA: TGTGCCAGCAGCTTAGGGGGACAGGCGAGGGCCTATGGCTACACCTTC. Protein sequence: CASSLGGQARAYGYTF.